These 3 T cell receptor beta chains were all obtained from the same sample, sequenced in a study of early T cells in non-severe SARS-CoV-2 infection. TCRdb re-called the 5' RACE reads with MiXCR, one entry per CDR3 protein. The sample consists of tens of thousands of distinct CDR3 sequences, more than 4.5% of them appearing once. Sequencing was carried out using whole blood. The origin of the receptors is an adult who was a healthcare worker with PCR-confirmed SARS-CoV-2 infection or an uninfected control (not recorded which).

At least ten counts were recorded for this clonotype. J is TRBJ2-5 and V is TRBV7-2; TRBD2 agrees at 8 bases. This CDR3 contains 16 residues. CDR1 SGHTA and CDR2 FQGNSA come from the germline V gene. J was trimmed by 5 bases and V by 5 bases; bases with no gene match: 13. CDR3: CASSLGTSSAQETQYF. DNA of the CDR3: TGTGCCAGCAGCCTTGGGACTAGTAGTGCTCAGGAGACCCAGTACTTC.

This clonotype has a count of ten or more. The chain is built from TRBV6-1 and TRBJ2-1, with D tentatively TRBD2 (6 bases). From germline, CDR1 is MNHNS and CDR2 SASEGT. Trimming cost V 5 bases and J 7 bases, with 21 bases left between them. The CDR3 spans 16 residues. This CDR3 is CASSITPPRDRNEQFF. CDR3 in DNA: TGTGCCAGCAGTATAACCCCCCCGCGGGATCGGAATGAGCAGTTCTTC.

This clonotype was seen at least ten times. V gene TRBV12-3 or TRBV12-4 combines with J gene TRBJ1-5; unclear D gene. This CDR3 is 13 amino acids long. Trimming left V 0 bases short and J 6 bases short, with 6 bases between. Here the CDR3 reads CASSLALGQPQHF. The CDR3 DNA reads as TGTGCCAGCAGTTTAGCGCTGGGTCAGCCCCAGCATTTT.